This T cell receptor beta chain was observed in a study of blood T cell repertoires in COVID-19. The CDR3 is made up of 15 amino acids. Produced via immunoSEQ multiplex PCR; TCRdb's table is partial and in-frame only. The table has roughly 140,000 clones, 85% to 90% seen once. The specimen sequenced was peripheral blood. The gene calls are TRBV21-1 and TRBJ2-7; TRBD1 is the table's D call, not checked against the DNA. TRBV21-1 represents a pseudogene. The sequence was collected from a woman aged 40-49 years with acute or convalescent COVID-19. In DNA, the CDR3 is TGTGCCAGCAGCAAACAACGGGACAGAGACTACGAGCAGTACTTC. Its translation is CASSKQRDRDYEQYF.